The 17 T cell receptor beta chains listed next were all sequenced from one sample in a study of technical replicates of blood from a few donors. Repertoires were generated with immunoSEQ multiplex PCR, while TCRdb's copy carries only in-frame clones and drops some. The sample has over 90,000 clones, about 96% seen once. The sequencing input was T cells isolated from PBMCs. The receptors here all came from a human donor in good health.

This clone appeared once. The chain carries TRBV25-1 and TRBJ2-2, with D possibly TRBD1 on 5 matching bases. Looked up from germline, CDR1 is MGHDK and CDR2 is SYGVNS. This CDR3 contains 17 residues. V lost 2 bases to trimming and J lost 1 base, with 14 bases between them. As DNA, the CDR3 is TGTGCCAGCAGTGAAATTGGGTCAGGGCGGAACACCGGGGAGCTGTTTTTT. Its protein is CASSEIGSGRNTGELFF.

This chain uses TRBV19 with TRBJ2-7; TRBD2 aligns across 8 bases. CDR1 LNHDA and CDR2 SQIVND come from the germline V gene (reference sequence). The V gene end was trimmed by 3 bases and the J gene end by 0 bases; junction bases not matched to a gene: 4. The CDR3 loop spans 15 amino acids. In DNA, the CDR3 is TGTGCCAGTAGTATTTTAGCGGGAAGCTCCTACGAGCAGTACTTC. Translating gives CASSILAGSSYEQYF.

The chain couples TRBV19 to TRBJ1-1; weak D call: TRBD1 (5 bases). Germline-derived CDR1 and CDR2 are LNHDA and SQIVND (reference sequence). This CDR3 region has 13 residues. The V end lost 2 bases, the J end lost 6 bases, and 10 bases lay between the germline ends. As DNA, the CDR3 is TGTGCCAGTAGTATAAGCAGGGAAGCTGAAGCTTTCTTT. Translation: CASSISREAEAFF.

The chain combines TRBV2 with TRBJ2-1, with D possibly TRBD2 on 5 matching bases. The CDR3 runs to 14 residues. The germline gives CDR1 SNHLY, CDR2 FYNNEI. Trimming cost V 7 bases and J 0 bases, with 10 bases left between them. CDR3 sequence: CASTSGVSYNEQFF. In nucleotides, the CDR3 is TGTGCCAGCACCAGCGGAGTCTCCTACAATGAGCAGTTCTTC.

This clone occurred once. The chain carries TRBV5-1 and TRBJ2-5; maybe TRBD1 (5 bases). CDR3 length equals 13 residues. Trimming removed 0 bases at V and 5 bases at J, with 8 bases between. Germline lookup yields CDR1 SGHRS and CDR2 YFSETQ. The CDR3 DNA reads as TGCGCCAGCAGCTTGGGGAACAGGGAGACCCAGTACTTC. It is translated as CASSLGNRETQYF. Variable domain in full (rest from reference TRBV5-1 and TRBJ2-5): KAGVTQTPRYLIKTRGQQVTLSCSPISGHRSVSWYQQTPGQGLQFLFEYFSETQRNKGNFPGRFSGRQFSNSRSEMNVSTLELGDSALYLCASSLGNRETQYFGPGTRLLVL.

V usage is TRBV16 and J usage is TRBJ2-7; TRBD2 matches 8 bases. CDR3 size: 16 residues. Trimming cost V 0 bases and J 2 bases; bases outside gene matches: 6. CDR1 is KGHSY, CDR2 FQNENV, per germline. For the CDR3, the DNA is TGTGCCAGCAGCCAATCCCTTCTAGCGGGTACCTACGAGCAGTACTTC. It codes for CASSQSLLAGTYEQYF.

J is TRBJ2-1 and V is TRBV29-1, with D possibly TRBD2 on 5 matching bases. Trimming removed 8 bases at V and 10 bases at J, with 15 bases between. This CDR3 region has 11 residues. Germline V gives CDR1 SQVTM, CDR2 ANQGSEA. The CDR3, as DNA: TGCAGCCCGAGGGTTGTACAGGAGCAGTTCTTC. Its protein product is CSPRVVQEQFF.

This chain uses TRBV19 with TRBJ2-5; D may be TRBD2 (5 bases). This CDR3 has 13 amino acids. Germline CDR1 reads LNHDA; CDR2 reads SQIVND (reference sequence). With 7 bases removed from V and 4 bases from J, the gap between germline ends came to 13 bases. This CDR3 reads CASTSGLIETQYF. Here the CDR3 DNA reads TGTGCCAGTACATCAGGACTCATAGAGACCCAGTACTTC.

The rearrangement uses TRBV4-1 and TRBJ1-1; possible D gene TRBD1, 5 bases. This CDR3 contains 15 residues. Germline V gives CDR1 MGHRA, CDR2 YSYEKL. Trimming stripped 2 bases from V and 2 bases from J, with 12 bases between. The CDR3 loop is CASSQRVQANTEAFF. The CDR3 bases are TGCGCCAGCAGCCAAAGAGTACAGGCCAACACTGAAGCTTTCTTT.

V usage is TRBV5-4 and J usage is TRBJ2-4, with a tentative D call TRBD1 (7 bases). V lost 3 bases and J 7 bases, leaving 26 bases between the germline ends. The V gene's germline CDR1 is SGHNT and CDR2 YYREEE (reference sequence). The CDR3 runs 18 residues. In nucleotides, the CDR3 is TGTGCCAGCAGCTCACCAAATACAGGGGCCACAGGGAGGAACATTCAGTACTTC. This sequence encodes CASSSPNTGATGRNIQYF.

V and J are TRBV9 and TRBJ2-1, with D unresolved. The CDR3 loop spans 13 amino acids. Germline assignment: CDR1 SGDLS and CDR2 YYNGEE. The ends were cut back, 2 bases at V and 9 bases at J, with 12 bases in the middle. CDR3 amino acids: CASSVPELGEQFF. CDR3 nucleotides: TGTGCCAGCAGCGTTCCGGAGTTGGGTGAGCAGTTCTTC.

The chain uses TRBV29-1 and TRBJ1-1; D is perhaps TRBD1 (5 bases). There are 12 residues in the CDR3. Germline V gene sequence: CDR1 SQVTM, CDR2 ANQGSEA. Trimming shortened V by 3 bases and J by 4 bases, and 9 bases separated the two germline ends. CDR3 nucleotide sequence: TGCAGCGTTGAGTGGGACTCCACTGAAGCTTTCTTT. This gives the protein CSVEWDSTEAFF.

V gene TRBV5-8 combines with J gene TRBJ1-2, with D tentatively TRBD1 (6 bases). Germline lookup yields CDR1 SGHTS and CDR2 YDEGEE. Trimming took 6 bases from V and 4 from J, leaving 16 bases between them. This CDR3 is built from 14 residues. This CDR3 reads CASTLYREIYGYTF. The CDR3, as DNA: TGTGCCAGCACCCTGTACAGGGAAATCTATGGCTACACCTTC.

The chain combines TRBV10-3 with TRBJ2-5, with no clear D. Trimming took 0 bases from V and 5 from J, leaving 13 bases between them. The CDR3 is made up of 15 amino acids. The germline CDR1 and CDR2 sequences are ENHRY and SYGVKD. The CDR3 DNA sequence: TGTGCCATCAGTGAGTCTGTCACAGAGTACGAGACCCAGTACTTC. It encodes CAISESVTEYETQYF.

The rearrangement links TRBV27 to TRBJ2-1; TRBD2 agrees at 8 bases. Germline trimming cut 7 bases from V and 2 bases from J; bases unmatched to any gene: 7. The germline CDR1 and CDR2 sequences are MNHEY and SMNVEV (reference sequence). The CDR3 runs to 15 residues. The CDR3 region is CASKLVSGAYNEQFF. CDR3 DNA sequence: TGTGCCAGCAAACTTGTTAGCGGGGCCTACAATGAGCAGTTCTTC.

V is TRBV4-2 and J is TRBJ2-1; TRBD2 matches 7 bases. The V gene end was trimmed by 0 bases and the J gene end by 14 bases; junction bases not matched to a gene: 7. Germline V gene data show CDR1 as LGHNA and CDR2 as YNFKEQ. The CDR3 has 13 residues. For the CDR3, the DNA is TGTGCCAGCAGCCAAGATGGCAGGACTAGTGAGTTCTTC. Translated, it gives CASSQDGRTSEFF.

V usage is TRBV13 and J usage is TRBJ2-7; possibly TRBD1 for D (6 bases). Trimming pared 5 bases from V and 2 bases from J, leaving 13 bases between. CDR1 and CDR2 (germline): PRHDT, FYEKMQ (reference sequence). There are 14 residues in the CDR3. CDR3 residues: CASSGNRATYEQYF. The CDR3 DNA follows: TGTGCCAGCAGCGGTAACAGGGCTACCTACGAGCAGTACTTC.